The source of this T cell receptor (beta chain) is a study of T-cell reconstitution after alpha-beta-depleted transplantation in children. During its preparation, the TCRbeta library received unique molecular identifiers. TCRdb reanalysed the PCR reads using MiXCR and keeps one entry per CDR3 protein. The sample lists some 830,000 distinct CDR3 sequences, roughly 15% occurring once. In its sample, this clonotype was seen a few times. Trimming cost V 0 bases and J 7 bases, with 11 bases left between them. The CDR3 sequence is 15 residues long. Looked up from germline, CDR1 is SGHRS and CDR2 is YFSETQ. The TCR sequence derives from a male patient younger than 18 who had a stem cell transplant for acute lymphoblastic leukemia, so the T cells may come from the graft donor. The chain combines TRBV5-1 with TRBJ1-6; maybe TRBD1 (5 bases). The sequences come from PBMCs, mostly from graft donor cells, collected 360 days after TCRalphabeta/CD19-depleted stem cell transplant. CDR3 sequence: CASSLVGAKNSPLHF. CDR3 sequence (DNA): TGCGCCAGCAGCTTGGTAGGGGCTAAGAATTCACCCCTCCACTTT.